This is a list of T cell receptor beta chains from one sample in a study of blood T cell repertoires in COVID-19. Repertoires were generated with immunoSEQ multiplex PCR, while TCRdb's copy carries only in-frame clones and drops some. The table lists about 62,000 clones, around 91% of them singletons. The sequenced sample consisted of peripheral blood. The receptors derive from a woman aged 55-70 years with COVID-19, enrolled during active disease. Each CDR3 is given with its conserved first and last residue. D genes are given only for firm matches. Only some rows state a clone size, as once, few, many or a class for expanded clones.

v_gene,d_gene,j_gene,abundance,CDR3aa,CDR3nt
TRBV24-1,TRBD1,TRBJ1-2,.,CATSDPGQGYYGYTF,TGTGCCACCAGTGACCCCGGACAGGGGTACTATGGCTACACCTTC
TRBV4-2,TRBD2,TRBJ2-7,.,CASSHALAGEGYEQYF,TGTGCCAGCAGCCATGCCCTAGCGGGAGAAGGGTACGAGCAGTACTTC
TRBV11-2,.,TRBJ2-7,.,CASSLASYEQYF,TGTGCCAGCAGCTTAGCGTCCTACGAGCAGTACTTC
TRBV5-5,.,TRBJ1-2,few,CASTSLGPQGGYTF,TGTGCCAGCACCTCCCTGGGGCCCCAGGGTGGCTACACCTTC
TRBV6-1,.,TRBJ2-2,.,CASSELGGNTGELFF,TGTGCCAGCAGTGAACTAGGAGGAAACACCGGGGAGCTGTTTTTT
TRBV11-3,TRBD2,TRBJ2-4,.,CASSLFIGRAGNIQYF,TGTGCCAGCAGCTTGTTTATCGGGAGGGCAGGAAACATTCAGTACTTC
TRBV2,TRBD1,TRBJ1-1,.,CASSELAGGNTEAFF,TGTGCCAGCAGTGAATTGGCAGGGGGGAACACTGAAGCTTTCTTT
TRBV11-2,.,TRBJ2-2,.,CASSRVRAENTGELFF,TGTGCCAGCAGCCGTGTCAGGGCAGAGAACACCGGGGAGCTGTTTTTT
TRBV2,TRBD1,TRBJ1-5,.,CASSEDRGSNQPQHF,TGTGCCAGCAGTGAAGACAGGGGAAGCAATCAGCCCCAGCATTTT
TRBV13,.,TRBJ2-7,.,CASSLGAAESYEQYF,TGTGCCAGCAGCTTAGGGGCGGCCGAATCCTACGAGCAGTACTTC
TRBV6-2/TRBV6-3,.,TRBJ2-1,.,CASSYLTRYNEQFF,TGTGCCAGCAGTTACCTGACTAGGTACAATGAGCAGTTCTTC
TRBV11-2,.,TRBJ2-3,.,CASARRGTRDTQYF,TGTGCCAGCGCCCGGCGGGGTACGCGAGATACGCAGTATTTT
TRBV19,TRBD1,TRBJ2-7,.,CASSSRDRPIYEQYF,TGTGCCAGTAGTTCCCGGGACAGGCCCATATACGAGCAGTACTTC
TRBV7-9,.,TRBJ2-7,.,CASSLAGGYEQYF,TGTGCCAGCAGCTTAGCAGGGGGCTACGAGCAGTACTTC
TRBV19,TRBD2,TRBJ2-7,.,CASAVAGAPEQYF,TGTGCCAGTGCGGTAGCGGGAGCCCCCGAGCAGTACTTC
TRBV6-5,TRBD1,TRBJ2-7,.,CASSPPGQYSYEQYF,TGTGCCAGCAGTCCACCGGGACAGTACTCCTACGAGCAGTACTTC
TRBV9,.,TRBJ1-1,once,CASSETLGSEAFF,TGTGCCAGCAGCGAGACCCTGGGCAGTGAAGCTTTCTTT
TRBV27,.,TRBJ2-6,once,CASSKKGGAISGANVLTF,TGTGCCAGCAGTAAAAAGGGAGGAGCGATCTCTGGGGCCAACGTCCTGACTTTC
TRBV10-3,.,TRBJ2-7,.,CAISEAAVQGSNEQYF,TGTGCCATCAGTGAGGCGGCGGTACAGGGATCCAACGAGCAGTACTTC
TRBV2,.,TRBJ2-4,.,CASNRAEGDIAKNIQYF,TGTGCCAGCAACCGGGCCGAGGGAGATATAGCCAAAAACATTCAGTACTTC
TRBV2,TRBD2,TRBJ2-7,.,CASRPTSGPAHEQYF,TGTGCCAGCAGGCCTACTAGCGGACCAGCCCACGAGCAGTACTTC
TRBV10-3,TRBD1,TRBJ1-2,few,CAIRVQGLYYGYTF,TGTGCCATCAGAGTACAGGGGCTTTACTATGGCTACACCTTC
TRBV3-1/TRBV3-2,.,TRBJ2-7,.,CASSHGGSSYEQYF,TGTGCCAGCAGCCATGGTGGCAGCTCCTACGAGCAGTACTTC
TRBV5-1,TRBD2,TRBJ2-3,.,CASSPSGVNTDTQYF,TGCGCCAGCAGCCCCAGCGGGGTGAACACAGATACGCAGTATTTT
TRBV6-4,TRBD1,TRBJ2-1,once,CASSVSTGTGGNEQFF,TGTGCCAGCAGTGTTTCGACGGGGACAGGGGGGAATGAGCAGTTCTTC
TRBV4-1,TRBD1,TRBJ2-5,.,CASSQVNRGAETQYF,TGCGCCAGCAGCCAAGTTAACAGGGGGGCAGAGACCCAGTACTTC
TRBV7-2,TRBD2,TRBJ2-7,.,CASSSSSGRAGEQYF,TGTGCCAGCAGCTCGTCTAGCGGGAGGGCCGGGGAGCAGTACTTC
TRBV3-1/TRBV3-2,.,TRBJ2-3,.,CASSQAQSAADTQYF,TGTGCCAGCAGCCAAGCCCAGAGTGCGGCAGATACGCAGTATTTT
TRBV6-5,.,TRBJ1-5,.,CASSSGQHNNQPQHF,TGTGCCAGCAGCTCCGGACAGCACAACAATCAGCCCCAGCATTTT
TRBV7-2,.,TRBJ1-5,.,CASSLAPGAAQPQHF,TGTGCCAGCAGCTTAGCGCCCGGAGCCGCTCAGCCCCAGCATTTT
TRBV6-2/TRBV6-3,TRBD1,TRBJ1-1,few,CASSFRTGLNTEAFF,TGTGCCAGCAGTTTTCGGACAGGATTGAACACTGAAGCTTTCTTT
TRBV28,TRBD1,TRBJ2-5,.,CASSPTGEGGETQYF,TGTGCCAGCAGCCCAACAGGGGAAGGCGGAGAGACCCAGTACTTC
TRBV18,.,TRBJ2-7,.,CASSPDFNSYEQYF,TGTGCCAGCTCACCGGACTTCAACTCCTACGAGCAGTACTTC
TRBV27,.,TRBJ2-1,.,CASSYSTSYNEQFF,TGTGCCAGCAGTTACAGTACCTCCTACAATGAGCAGTTCTTC
TRBV11-2,TRBD2,TRBJ2-3,.,CASSRTSGSADTQYF,TGTGCCAGCAGCAGGACTAGCGGGAGCGCAGATACGCAGTATTTT
TRBV19,TRBD1,TRBJ1-5,.,CASSPGQTYQPQHF,TGTGCCAGTAGTCCGGGACAGACTTATCAGCCCCAGCATTTT
TRBV10-1,TRBD1,TRBJ2-3,once,CASRRDRASDTQYF,TGCGCCAGCCGCCGGGACAGGGCGTCAGATACGCAGTATTTT